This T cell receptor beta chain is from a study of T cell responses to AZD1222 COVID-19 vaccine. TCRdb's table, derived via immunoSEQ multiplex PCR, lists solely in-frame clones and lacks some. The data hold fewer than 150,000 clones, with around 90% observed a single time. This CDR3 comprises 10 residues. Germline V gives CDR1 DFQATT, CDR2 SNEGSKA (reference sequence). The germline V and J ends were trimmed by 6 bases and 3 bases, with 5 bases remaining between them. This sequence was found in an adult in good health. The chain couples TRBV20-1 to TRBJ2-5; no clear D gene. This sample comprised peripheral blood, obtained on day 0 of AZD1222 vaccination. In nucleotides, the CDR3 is TGCAGTGCCCTCAAAGAGACCCAGTACTTC. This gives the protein CSALKETQYF.